Listed here are 19 T cell receptor beta chains from one sample, sequenced in a study of regulatory T cells in long-lasting Graves disease. As for time point: newly diagnosed GD, antithyroid drugs for less than 3 months. Following extraction of RNA from PBMCs, that RNA was used to make the TCR library. Libraries of TCR beta came from iRepertoire HTBI primers plus Arm-PCR of CDR3 regions. MiXCR, run by TCRdb on the multiplex PCR reads, gives a single entry per CDR3 protein. The sample has 350,000 to 500,000 distinct CDR3 sequences, about 17% seen once. The same sample was also studied in work on T cells in Graves' hyperthyroidism and ophthalmopathy.

The material was peripheral blood mononuclear cells (PBMCs), obtained at new diagnosis, from a patient treated with antithyroid drugs. The receptor source for this set is a woman aged 25 to 45 with Graves disease.

CDR3 DNA: TGCGCCAGCAGCGTGCTGACAGGGGAGTACAATGAGCAGTTCTTC. Residues: CASSVLTGEYNEQFF. The V call is TRBV4-3, the J call TRBJ2-1; 8 positions match TRBD1. V was clipped by 5 bases and J by 4 bases; unmatched bases: 7. Germline V lookup: CDR1 LGHNA, CDR2 YSLEER. The CDR3 contains 15 residues.

For this clonotype: A read error is the likely source, as a far larger clone sits one nucleotide away. The chain combines TRBV6-2 or TRBV6-3 with TRBJ2-1; TRBD2 matches at 8 bases. CDR3 length: 14 residues. V was pared by 5 bases and J by 6 bases, with 6 bases of the junction left unmatched. Germline CDR1 MNHEY, CDR2 SVGEGT. This CDR3 reads CASSDRTSGNEQFF. CDR3 DNA: TGTGCCAGCAGTGATCGAACTAGCGGCAATGAGCAGTTCTTC.

This clonotype was detected a few times. The chain joins TRBV30 to TRBJ1-6; D gene ambiguous. Trimming removed 2 bases at V and 14 bases at J, with 16 bases between. Germline values: CDR1 GTSNPN, CDR2 SVGIG (reference sequence). The CDR3 totals 13 residues. The CDR3 DNA reads as TGTGCCTGGAGTTCCCGGTTAGGTTCGACCCTCCACTTT. This translates into CAWSSRLGSTLHF.

This clonotype has ten or more counts. The chain combines TRBV6-2 or TRBV6-3 with TRBJ1-4; weak D call: TRBD1 (6 bases). The CDR3 has 15 amino acids. The V gene's germline CDR1 is MNHEY and CDR2 SVGEGT. Trimming pared 0 bases from V and 5 bases from J, leaving 10 bases between. The CDR3 sequence is CASSYSGTPNEKLFF. CDR3 DNA: TGTGCCAGCAGTTACTCCGGGACACCAAATGAAAAACTGTTTTTT.

This clonotype has only a few counts. The chain has TRBV6-1 and TRBJ1-2, with D maybe TRBD1 (5 bases). The CDR3 sequence is 13 residues long. The germline V and J ends were trimmed by 8 bases and 2 bases, with 12 bases remaining between them. Germline V gives CDR1 MNHNS, CDR2 SASEGT. The CDR3 reads CASGGGANYGYTF. CDR3 DNA: TGTGCCAGCGGGGGAGGGGCGAACTATGGCTACACCTTC.

Ten or more counts support this clonotype. The chain couples TRBV11-1 to TRBJ2-7; 11 bases map to TRBD2. This CDR3 is built from 15 residues. J was trimmed by 3 bases and V by 4 bases; bases with no gene match: 5. Germline loops: CDR1 SGHAT, CDR2 FQDESV (reference sequence). DNA for the CDR3: TGTGCCAGCAGCTATACTAGCGGGAGTTTCTACGAGCAGTACTTC. Translating it yields CASSYTSGSFYEQYF.

The chain combines TRBV2 with TRBJ1-1, with 8 positions matching TRBD1. V dropped 8 bases and J dropped 1; count of bases not matched to a gene: 6. CDR3 length: 14 amino acids. Per the germline V gene, CDR1 is SNHLY and CDR2 is FYNNEI. CDR3 sequence (DNA): TGTGCCAGCTCAGGACAGGGTCCGAACACTGAAGCTTTCTTT. This encodes CASSGQGPNTEAFF.

CDR3 in DNA: TGTGCCAGCAGTTTGGGCCGGGGGCCGAGTGGGCGCCAGTACTTC. Protein sequence: CASSLGRGPSGRQYF. The chain has TRBV28 and TRBJ2-1, with D tentatively TRBD1 or TRBD2 (6 bases each). The DNA matches TRBJ2-5 better at its end, which makes the J call doubtful. Germline CDR1 is MDHEN and CDR2 is SYDVKM. CDR3 size: 15 residues.

At least ten counts were recorded for this clonotype. The gene calls are TRBV20-1 and TRBJ2-6; TRBD1 aligns across 9 bases. Losses at the gene ends were 7 bases for V and 3 bases for J; bases not matched to a gene: 7. The CDR3 runs 15 residues. CDR1 DFQATT and CDR2 SNEGSKA come from the germline V gene (reference sequence). The CDR3 nucleotides read TGCAGTGTTAAGACAGGGGGATTTGGGGCCAACGTCCTGACTTTC. As protein: CSVKTGGFGANVLTF.

This clonotype was observed many times. The V and J genes are TRBV14 and TRBJ2-2; 10 bases agree with TRBD2. This CDR3 has 15 residues. Per germline, CDR1 SGHDN and CDR2 FVKESK. Trimming cost V 4 bases and J 8 bases; bases outside gene matches: 7. The CDR3 loop is CASSRRLAGAGELFF. DNA of the CDR3: TGTGCCAGCAGCCGCCGGCTAGCGGGAGCAGGGGAGCTGTTTTTT.

This clonotype was counted between two and nine times. The chain has TRBV29-1 and TRBJ1-2; D not resolved. CDR1 SQVTM and CDR2 ANQGSEA come from the germline V gene. Trimming removed 3 bases from V and 7 bases from J, with 12 bases in between. CDR3 size: 12 residues. The CDR3 DNA follows: TGCAGCGTTGAGGGTATAGGGAGTGGCTACACCTTC. It encodes CSVEGIGSGYTF.

Notes on this clonotype: This may arise from a read error, as a much more abundant clone is one base away. V and J are TRBV3-1 and TRBJ1-4; D call uncertain. The CDR3 length is 16 residues. Germline CDR1 reads LGHDT; CDR2 reads YNNKEL (reference sequence). CDR3 region: CASSQYNSATNENLFF. The CDR3 bases are TGTGCCAGCAGCCAATACAATTCCGCAACTAATGAAAACCTGTTTTTT. Looking up the rest from reference TRBV3-1 and TRBJ1-4 gives the full variable domain: DTAVSQTPKYLVTQMGNDKSIKCEQNLGHDTMYWYKQDSKKFLKIMFSYNNKELIINETVPNRFSPKSPDKAHLNLHINSLELGDSAVYFCASSQYNSATNENLFFGSGTQLSVL.

In this sample, this clonotype turned up many times. The genes are TRBV5-1 and TRBJ2-2, with 8 bases identical to TRBD2. Germline CDR1 SGHRS, CDR2 YFSETQ. The CDR3 contains 16 residues. The J segment lost 4 bases and the V segment lost 3 bases, leaving 8 bases of the junction unmatched. The CDR3 protein is CASSSVKRELTGELFF. The CDR3 DNA is TGCGCCAGCAGCTCCGTTAAGCGGGAGCTCACCGGGGAGCTGTTTTTT.

In its sample, this clonotype was seen many times. CDR3 protein: CASSSYSGTSHKFF. DNA for the CDR3: TGTGCCAGCAGCTCCTACTCCGGGACTAGTCATAAGTTCTTC. This rearrangement joins TRBV7-2 to TRBJ2-1; 8 positions match TRBD2. J lost 14 bases, V lost 4 bases, and 13 bases had no gene match. CDR3 length equals 14 residues. The germline gives CDR1 SGHTA, CDR2 FQGNSA.

This clonotype showed up many times. The chain couples TRBV7-9 to TRBJ2-3, with D perhaps TRBD1 (6 bases). Looked up from germline, CDR1 is SEHNR and CDR2 is FQNEAQ (reference sequence). Trimming took 5 bases from V and 4 from J, leaving 13 bases between them. The CDR3 extends over 14 amino acids. The DNA for the CDR3 is TGTGCCAGCAGCCGTCCGAGGGGGTCAGATACGCAGTATTTT. Translated: CASSRPRGSDTQYF.

A word on this clonotype: Sequence at one end of the junction differs from germline and may be a read error. This sequence joins TRBV5-1 and TRBJ1-6, with D possibly matching TRBD1 (6 bases). The CDR3 extends over 16 amino acids. Germline V gives CDR1 SGHRS, CDR2 YFSETQ. Here the CDR3 DNA reads TGCGCCAGCAGCCCCTCCAGGACAGTTGGTACTTCACCCCACCACTTT. As protein: CASSPSRTVGTSPHHF.

Note on this clonotype: At one end, the junction sequence differs from germline, possibly due to a read error. CDR3 DNA: TGTGCCAACAGTTATCTCCCCTGGGCTACGCAGTATTTT. Translating it yields CANSYLPWATQYF. The genes are TRBV6-9 and TRBJ2-3; no reliable D call. CDR1 and CDR2 (germline): MNHGY, SVAAGI. This CDR3 spans 13 amino acids.

Regarding this clonotype: A clone one base away is much larger, so this may be a read error. V is TRBV7-9 and J is TRBJ2-1; TRBD2 matches at 7 bases. Germline V lookup: CDR1 SEHNR, CDR2 FQNEAQ (reference sequence). The CDR3 sequence is 16 residues long. DNA of the CDR3: TGTGCCAGCAGCTCCGAGGAGGCGGGAGCGTTCGATGATCAGTTCTTC. Its protein product is CASSSEEAGAFDDQFF.

Written as DNA, the CDR3 is TGTGCCAGCAGCGTAGAGGTTAGGTCTGGAGGGAACACCATATATTTT. This gives the protein CASSVEVRSGGNTIYF. The chain has TRBV9 and TRBJ1-3, with unresolved D. Looked up from germline, CDR1 is SGDLS and CDR2 is YYNGEE. The CDR3 is made up of 16 amino acids. Trimming pared 0 bases from V and 7 bases from J, leaving 17 bases between.